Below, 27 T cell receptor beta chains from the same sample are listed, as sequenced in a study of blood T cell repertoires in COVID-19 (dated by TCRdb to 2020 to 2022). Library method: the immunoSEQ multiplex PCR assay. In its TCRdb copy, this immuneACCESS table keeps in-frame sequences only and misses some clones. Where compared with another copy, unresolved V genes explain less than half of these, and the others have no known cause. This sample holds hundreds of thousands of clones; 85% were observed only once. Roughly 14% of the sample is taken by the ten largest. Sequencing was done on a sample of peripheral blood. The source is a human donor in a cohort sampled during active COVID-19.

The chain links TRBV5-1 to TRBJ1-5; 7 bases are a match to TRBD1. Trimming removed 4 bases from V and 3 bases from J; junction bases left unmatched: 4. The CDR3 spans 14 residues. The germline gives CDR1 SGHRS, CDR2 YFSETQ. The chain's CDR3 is CASSRDSSNQPQHF. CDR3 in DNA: TGCGCCAGCAGCCGGGACAGTTCCAATCAGCCCCAGCATTTT.

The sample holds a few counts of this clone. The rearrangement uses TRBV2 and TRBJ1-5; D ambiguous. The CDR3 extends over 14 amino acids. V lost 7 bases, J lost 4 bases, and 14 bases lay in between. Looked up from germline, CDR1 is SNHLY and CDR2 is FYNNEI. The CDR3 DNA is TGTGCCAGCACTGTTATGTGGGAGAATCAGCCCCAGCATTTT. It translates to CASTVMWENQPQHF.

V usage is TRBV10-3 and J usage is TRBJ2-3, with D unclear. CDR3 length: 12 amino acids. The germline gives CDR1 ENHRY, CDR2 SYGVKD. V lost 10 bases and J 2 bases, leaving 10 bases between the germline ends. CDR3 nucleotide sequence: TGTGCCACCTCCCCCCTCACAGATACGCAGTATTTT. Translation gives CATSPLTDTQYF.

The CDR3 coding sequence is TGTGCCAGCAGACCCAGAGCAGGGGGCGGCTATGGCTACACCTTC. It is translated as CASRPRAGGGYGYTF. The chain carries TRBV28 and TRBJ1-2, with 8 positions matching TRBD1. Looked up from germline, CDR1 is MDHEN and CDR2 is SYDVKM. The V gene end was trimmed by 6 bases and the J gene end by 4 bases; junction bases not matched to a gene: 10. This CDR3 contains 15 residues.

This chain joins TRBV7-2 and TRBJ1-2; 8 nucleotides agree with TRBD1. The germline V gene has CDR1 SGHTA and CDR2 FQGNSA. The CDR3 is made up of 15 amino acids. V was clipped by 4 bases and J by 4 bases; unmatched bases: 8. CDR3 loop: CASSSGGLSVYGYTF. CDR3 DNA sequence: TGTGCCAGCAGCTCAGGGGGCTTATCTGTCTATGGCTACACCTTC.

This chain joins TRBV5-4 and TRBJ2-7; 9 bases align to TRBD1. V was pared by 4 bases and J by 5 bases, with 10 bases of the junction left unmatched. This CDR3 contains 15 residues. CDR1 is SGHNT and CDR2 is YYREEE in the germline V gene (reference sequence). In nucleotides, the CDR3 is TGTGCCAGCAGCCGCCCACAGGGGGCCAAGAACGAGCAGTACTTC. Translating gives CASSRPQGAKNEQYF.

CDR3 DNA: TGTGCCAGCAGAAAGGAAAATAGCGGGACCTACGAGCAGTACTTC. Amino acid sequence: CASRKENSGTYEQYF. V is TRBV7-6 and J is TRBJ2-7; 8 nucleotides agree with TRBD2. Germline lookup yields CDR1 SGHVS and CDR2 FNYEAQ. This CDR3 has 15 residues. Trimming at V came to 6 bases and at J to 2 bases, leaving 9 bases not matched to a gene.

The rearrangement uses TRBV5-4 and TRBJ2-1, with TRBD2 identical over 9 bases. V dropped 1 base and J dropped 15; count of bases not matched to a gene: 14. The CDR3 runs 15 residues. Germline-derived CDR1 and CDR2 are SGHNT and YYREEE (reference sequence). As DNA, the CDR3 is TGTGCCAGCAGCTTGAGCGGTGCCATAGCGGGAGTGGCGTTCTTC. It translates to CASSLSGAIAGVAFF.

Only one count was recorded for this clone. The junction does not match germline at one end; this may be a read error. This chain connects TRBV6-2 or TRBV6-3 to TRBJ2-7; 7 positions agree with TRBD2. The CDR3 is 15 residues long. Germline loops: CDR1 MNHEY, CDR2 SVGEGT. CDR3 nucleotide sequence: TGTGCCAGCAGTCACTCTTCGGCGGGGGCCTACGAGCAGTACTTC. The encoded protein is CASSHSSAGAYEQYF.

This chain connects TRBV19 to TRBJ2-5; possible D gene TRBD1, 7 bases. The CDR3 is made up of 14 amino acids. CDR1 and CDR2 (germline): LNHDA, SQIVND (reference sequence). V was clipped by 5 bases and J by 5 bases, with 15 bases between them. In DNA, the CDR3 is TGTGCCAGTAGTCGCACAGGGGCGGGGGAGACCCAGTACTTC. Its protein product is CASSRTGAGETQYF.

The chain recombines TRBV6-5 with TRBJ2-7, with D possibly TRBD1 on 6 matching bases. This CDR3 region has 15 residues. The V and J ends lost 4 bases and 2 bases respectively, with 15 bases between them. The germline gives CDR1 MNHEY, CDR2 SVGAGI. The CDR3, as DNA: TGTGCCAGCAGTTCTCCTAAGACAGGAACCTACGAGCAGTACTTC. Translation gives CASSSPKTGTYEQYF.

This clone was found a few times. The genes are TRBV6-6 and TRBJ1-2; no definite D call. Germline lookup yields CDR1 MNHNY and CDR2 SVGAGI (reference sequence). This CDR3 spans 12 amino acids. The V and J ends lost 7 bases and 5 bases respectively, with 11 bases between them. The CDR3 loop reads CASTGPAYGYTF. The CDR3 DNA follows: TGTGCCAGCACGGGTCCCGCATATGGCTACACCTTC.

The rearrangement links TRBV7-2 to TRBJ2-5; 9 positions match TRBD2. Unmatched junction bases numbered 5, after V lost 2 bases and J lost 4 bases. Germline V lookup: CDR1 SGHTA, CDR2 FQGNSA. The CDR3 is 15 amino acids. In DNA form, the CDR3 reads TGTGCCAGCAGCTTAAGAGCGGGAGGAGGAGAGACCCAGTACTTC. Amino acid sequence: CASSLRAGGGETQYF.

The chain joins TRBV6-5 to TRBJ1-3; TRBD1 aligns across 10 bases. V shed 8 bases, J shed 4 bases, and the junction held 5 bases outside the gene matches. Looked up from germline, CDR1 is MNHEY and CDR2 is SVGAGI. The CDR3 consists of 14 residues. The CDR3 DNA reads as TGTGCCAGCTCCGGGACAGGGGTCGGAAACACCATATATTTT. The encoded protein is CASSGTGVGNTIYF.

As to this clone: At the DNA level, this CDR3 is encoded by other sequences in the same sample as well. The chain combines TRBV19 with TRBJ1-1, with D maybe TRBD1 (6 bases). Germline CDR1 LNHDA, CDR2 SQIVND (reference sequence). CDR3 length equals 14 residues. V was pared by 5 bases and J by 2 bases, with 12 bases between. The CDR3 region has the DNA TGTGCCAGTAGTCTGGGACAAAGAAACACTGAAGCTTTCTTT. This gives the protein CASSLGQRNTEAFF.

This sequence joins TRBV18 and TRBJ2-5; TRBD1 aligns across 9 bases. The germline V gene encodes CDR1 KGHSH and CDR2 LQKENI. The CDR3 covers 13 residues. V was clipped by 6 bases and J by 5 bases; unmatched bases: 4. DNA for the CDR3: TGTGCCAGCTCCCCTGGGACAGGGGAGACCCAGTACTTC. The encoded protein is CASSPGTGETQYF.

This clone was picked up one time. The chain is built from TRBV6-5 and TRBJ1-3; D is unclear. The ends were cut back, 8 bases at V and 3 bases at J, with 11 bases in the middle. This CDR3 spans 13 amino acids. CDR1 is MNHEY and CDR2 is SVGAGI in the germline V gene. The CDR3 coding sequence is TGTGCCAGCTGGCTGAGGCTTGGAAACACCATATATTTT. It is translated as CASWLRLGNTIYF.

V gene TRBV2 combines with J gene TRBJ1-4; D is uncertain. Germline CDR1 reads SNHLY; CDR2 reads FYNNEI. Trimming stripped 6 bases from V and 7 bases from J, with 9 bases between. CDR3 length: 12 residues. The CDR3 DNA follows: TGTGCCAGCAGCCAGGTGACTGAAAAACTGTTTTTT. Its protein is CASSQVTEKLFF.

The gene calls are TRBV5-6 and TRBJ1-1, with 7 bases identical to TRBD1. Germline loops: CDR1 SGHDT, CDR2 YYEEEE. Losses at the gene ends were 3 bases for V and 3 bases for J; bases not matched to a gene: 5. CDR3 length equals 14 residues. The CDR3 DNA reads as TGTGCCAGCAGCTCCTTCCAGGGGGACACTGAAGCTTTCTTT. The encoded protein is CASSSFQGDTEAFF. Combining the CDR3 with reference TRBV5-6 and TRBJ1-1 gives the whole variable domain DAGVTQSPTHLIKTRGQQVTLRCSPKSGHDTVSWYQQALGQGPQFIFQYYEEEERQRGNFPDRFSGHQFPNYSSELNVNALLLGDSALYLCASSSFQGDTEAFFGQGTRLTVV.

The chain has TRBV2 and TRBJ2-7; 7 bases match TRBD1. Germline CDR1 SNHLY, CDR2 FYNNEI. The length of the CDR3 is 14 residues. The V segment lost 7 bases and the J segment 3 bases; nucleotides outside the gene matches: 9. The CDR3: CASTRQGLFYEQYF. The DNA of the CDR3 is TGTGCCAGCACAAGACAGGGATTATTCTACGAGCAGTACTTC.

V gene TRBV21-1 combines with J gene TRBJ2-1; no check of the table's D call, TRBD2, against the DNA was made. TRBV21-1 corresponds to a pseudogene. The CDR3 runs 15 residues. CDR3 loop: CASSKRGTDPNEQFF. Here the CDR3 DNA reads TGTGCCAGCAGCAAACGCGGGACTGACCCCAATGAGCAGTTCTTC.

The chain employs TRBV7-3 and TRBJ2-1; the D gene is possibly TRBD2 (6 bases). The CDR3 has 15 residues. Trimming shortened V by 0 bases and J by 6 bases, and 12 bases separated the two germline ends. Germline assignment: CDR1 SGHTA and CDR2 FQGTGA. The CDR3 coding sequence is TGTGCCAGCAGCTTAACTGGCGGGACCATCAATGAGCAGTTCTTC. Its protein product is CASSLTGGTINEQFF.

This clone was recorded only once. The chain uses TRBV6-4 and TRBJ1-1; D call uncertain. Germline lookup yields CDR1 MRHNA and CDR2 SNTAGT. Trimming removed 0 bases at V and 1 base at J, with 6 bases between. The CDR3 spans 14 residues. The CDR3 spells CASSDSSRNTEAFF. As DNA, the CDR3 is TGTGCCAGCAGTGACTCGAGTAGGAACACTGAAGCTTTCTTT.

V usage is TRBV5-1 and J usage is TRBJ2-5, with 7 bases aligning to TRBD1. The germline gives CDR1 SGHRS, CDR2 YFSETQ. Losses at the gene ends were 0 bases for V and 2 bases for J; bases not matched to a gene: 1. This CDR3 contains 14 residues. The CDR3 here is CASSLGDSQETQYF. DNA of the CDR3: TGCGCCAGCAGCTTGGGGGACAGTCAAGAGACCCAGTACTTC.

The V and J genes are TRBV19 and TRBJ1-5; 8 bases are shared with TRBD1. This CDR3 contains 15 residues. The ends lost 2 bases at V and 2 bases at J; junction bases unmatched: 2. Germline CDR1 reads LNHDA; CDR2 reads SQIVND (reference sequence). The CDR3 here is CASSIPGGGNQPQHF. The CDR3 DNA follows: TGTGCCAGTAGTATACCAGGGGGCGGCAATCAGCCCCAGCATTTT. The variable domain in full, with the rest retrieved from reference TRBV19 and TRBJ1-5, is DGGITQSPKYLFRKEGQNVTLSCEQNLNHDAMYWYRQDPGQGLRLIYYSQIVNDFQKGDIAEGYSVSREKKESFPLTVTSAQKNPTAFYLCASSIPGGGNQPQHFGDGTRLSIL.

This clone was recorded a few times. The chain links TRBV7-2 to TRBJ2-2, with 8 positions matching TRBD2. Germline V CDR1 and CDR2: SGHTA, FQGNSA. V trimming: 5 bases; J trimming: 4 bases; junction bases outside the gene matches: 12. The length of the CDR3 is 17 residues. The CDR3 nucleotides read TGTGCCAGCAGCCACCGACTGACTAGCGTGGTCACCGGGGAGCTGTTTTTT. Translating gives CASSHRLTSVVTGELFF.

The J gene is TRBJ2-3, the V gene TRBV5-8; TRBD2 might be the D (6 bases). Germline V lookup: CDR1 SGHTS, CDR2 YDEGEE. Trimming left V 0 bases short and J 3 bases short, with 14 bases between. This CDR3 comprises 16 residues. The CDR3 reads CASSLAAASVTDTQYF. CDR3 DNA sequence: TGTGCCAGCAGCTTGGCCGCGGCTAGCGTGACAGATACGCAGTATTTT.